This T cell receptor (beta chain) was sequenced during a study of beta chain features in type 1 diabetes (dated by TCRdb to about 2018). The study in broad terms: Mean age, gender distribution, total cell number and subset yield did not differ between patients and healthy donors. A total of 90 million to 120 million sorted cells were examined across all samples, and a strong correlation was observed between cell number per subset and RNA yield. The study compared the TCRB repertoires of sorted circulating CD4+ T cell subsets in recently diagnosed type 1 diabetes patients with those in matched healthy donors. Regulatory and stem cell-like memory subsets were isolated from only 8 patients and about eight healthy donors, whereas naive and central memory subsets came from all 30 or so donors.

Turning to this clone: Its antigen is not yet known. Qualities for individual bases were not recorded, and no much larger clone is one base off.

A single peripheral blood draw of approximately 100 mL on average was collected from each donor into heparinised tubes. Naive, central memory, regulatory and stem cell-like memory CD4+ T cells were sorted on a BD FACSAria II using a panel including CD45RO, CCR7, CD25, CD127, CD95 and CD27. A purity above 95% was achieved for all sorted populations. PBMCs were isolated immediately by Lymphoprep density gradient centrifugation and stained directly without culture. To minimize batch effects, samples were stained and sorted in pairs, one healthy donor with one patient per experiment. V is shortened by 3 bases, J by 6 bases, and the region joining them spans 12 bases. The germline V gene supplies CDR1 SGHRS and CDR2 YFSETQ. The CDR3 runs 14 residues from the cysteine to the phenylalanine. Only CDR3 DNA remains: 42 bases, in frame from the first base. Paper-wide results and their limitations: Naive, central memory and regulatory TCRB repertoires appeared to be more alike among patients than among healthy donors. PCR may preferentially amplify shorter templates, but because patient and control samples were amplified and corrected together, any resulting skew would affect both groups equally. Because cDNA was sequenced instead of genomic DNA, activated cells with high expression could be over-represented, although the groups did not differ in activation or CD3 levels. Only small numbers of individuals were included in the HLA sub-analyses, which left unresolved whether HLA type had any influence on TCRB rearrangement. In all four CD4+ subsets, TCRB CDR3 length was moderately but significantly shorter in type 1 diabetes patients. Patients with type 1 diabetes made fewer insertions and deleted more nucleotides at VDJ recombination sites, implying thymic rearrangement abnormalities.

All of the isolated RNA was reverse transcribed with the High Capacity cDNA Reverse Transcription Kit, so expressed TCRB transcripts were sequenced. Naive, central memory and regulatory T cell samples underwent deep immunoSEQ sequencing, averaging about 3.57 million total reads per sample. After sorted cells were lysed in RLT buffer, RNA was extracted with DNase-treated RNeasy Micro or Mini kits, with the choice depending on cell number. Each cell subset was processed separately to prevent cross-contamination, with patient and healthy donor samples processed together. Using the immunoSEQ multiplex PCR, TCRB sequences were amplified from cDNA into 87-bp fragments spanning the CDR3 region. Sequencing of the amplicons was performed on the Illumina HiSeq platform. Per the original workflow: PCR bias was corrected computationally using synthetic template baselines, and reads within Hamming distance 2 were collapsed, with unmergeable singletons discarded. Reads were aligned to IMGT to assign V, D and J genes, CDR3 length, and insertions or deletions at six rearrangement sites. Within each subset, clonotype counts were normalized to sorted cell number, and only after that were true diversity and Gini coefficients computed with the tcR R package. The overlap coefficient, calculated on TCRB nucleotide sequences, was used to measure repertoire sharing. TCRdb obtained this table from immuneACCESS and retained in-frame rearrangements with V and J assigned. These tables miss some clones; where compared with another copy, unresolved V genes account for less than half of the shortfall, and the remainder is unexplained. V, J and clone size are those of that table, while D and trimming were read from the DNA. This sample lists around 41,000 clones; over 50% were detected once. The ten most abundant clones make up about 1.6% of the sample.

Sequences were obtained from Tregs from blood. The cell subset or site label, read with the paper, signifies: regulatory CD4+ T cells. The chain joins TRBV5-1 to TRBJ2-2, with a tentative D gene TRBD1 over 5 matching bases. This TCR derives from a young man with type 1 diabetes. Some clones in this sample may be carry-over from other donors' samples. This receptor carries the CDR3 CASSSPQGAGELFF. The nucleotide sequence is given as TGCGCCAGCAGCTCCCCCCAGGGTGCCGGGGAGCTGTTTTTT.